This TCR beta chain is drawn from a study of technical replicates of blood from several donors. The CDR3 extends over 12 amino acids. Deletions cut 7 bases from V and 6 bases from J, with 11 bases between. CDR1 and CDR2 (germline): SNHLY, FYNNEI. Produced via immunoSEQ multiplex PCR; TCRdb's table is partial and in-frame only. Of roughly 16,000 clones detected, 87% appear once; the ten largest clones hold 9% to 15%. The J gene is TRBJ2-3, the V gene TRBV2; D is unclear. The sample taken for sequencing was PBMCs. The sequence derives from a human donor in good health. The CDR3 reads CASTEAGDTQYF. The CDR3 nucleotides read TGTGCCAGCACCGAGGCTGGGGATACGCAGTATTTT. The whole variable domain, remainder taken from reference TRBV2 and TRBJ2-3, is EPEVTQTPSHQVTQMGQEVILRCVPISNHLYFYWYRQILGQKVEFLVSFYNNEISEKSEIFDDQFSVERPDGSNFTLKIRSTKLEDSAMYFCASTEAGDTQYFGPGTRLTVL.